These T cell receptor beta chains were read from a single sample in a study of regulatory T cells in long-lasting Graves disease. MiXCR, applied by TCRdb to the multiplex PCR reads, yields one record per CDR3 protein. This table has around 460,000 distinct CDR3 sequences, 12% to 15% appearing once. The data also belong to a second study, concerning T cells in Graves' hyperthyroidism and ophthalmopathy.

This sample comprised peripheral blood mononuclear cells (PBMCs), obtained at new diagnosis, from a patient treated with antithyroid drugs. The receptors stem from a woman aged 45-65 years with Graves disease. Both conserved end residues are part of each CDR3. D genes are given only for firm matches. Clone size is not always given. Where it is, it says once, few, many or a class for expanded clones.

D gene	clone size	CDR3 length	V gene	J gene	CDR3 DNA	CDR3 protein
.	many	11	TRBV12-3/TRBV12-4	TRBJ1-5	TGTGCCAGCAGGCTTAGAGGACGCCAGCATTTT	CASRLRGRQHF
.	few	12	TRBV29-1	TRBJ2-7	TGCAGCGTTGAATCCCTGACTAGCGAGCAGTACTTC	CSVESLTSEQYF
TRBD2	.	18	TRBV4-1	TRBJ2-7	TGCGCCAGCAGCCAAGGGAATAGCGGGATACAAGCGACCTACGAGCAGTACTTC	CASSQGNSGIQATYEQYF
.	few	13	TRBV7-3	TRBJ2-1	TGTGCCAGCAGCTTGTTGGTAAACAATGAGCAGTTCTTC	CASSLLVNNEQFF
.	many	20	TRBV11-3	TRBJ2-2	TGTGCCAGCAGCTTAGCTTTCCCCTTTGGTGGGCGGCAGAACACCGGGGAGCTGTTTTTT	CASSLAFPFGGRQNTGELFF
.	.	15	TRBV9	TRBJ1-6	TGTGCCAGCAGCAGCTCCGGGGGCTCCAATTCACCCCTCCACTTT	CASSSSGGSNSPLHF
TRBD1	few	15	TRBV5-1	TRBJ1-1	TGCGCCAGCAGCTTGGGGCAGGGGGAAGGCACTGAAGCTTTCTTT	CASSLGQGEGTEAFF
TRBD2	many	18	TRBV3-1	TRBJ2-7	TGTGCCAGCAGCCAATTTTATCTCCGGGAGGTTGATCCATACGAGCAGTACTTC	CASSQFYLREVDPYEQYF
TRBD2	many	16	TRBV11-2	TRBJ2-5	TGTGCCAGCAGCTTAGGTCTAGCGGGACCACAAGAGACCCAGTACTTC	CASSLGLAGPQETQYF
TRBD1	.	18	TRBV4-1	TRBJ2-1	TGCGCCAGCAGCCACGGCAGGGGGATACGGGTATCCTACAATGAGCAGTTCTTC	CASSHGRGIRVSYNEQFF
.	.	16	TRBV7-9	TRBJ2-2	TGTGCCAGCAGCCCCGACAGGGAGGAAACGGTCGGGGAGCTGTTTTTT	CASSPDREETVGELFF
.	many	14	TRBV3-1	TRBJ1-1	TGTGCCAGCAGCCAAGAGACCAGGAAGACTGAAGCTTTCTTT	CASSQETRKTEAFF
TRBD2	many	17	TRBV7-8	TRBJ2-2	TGTGCCAGCAGCTTAGCGACTAGCGTCGCGAACACCGGGGAGCTGTTTTTT	CASSLATSVANTGELFF
.	many	11	TRBV7-9	TRBJ2-7	TGTGCCAGCGGACAATCCTACGAGCAGTACTTC	CASGQSYEQYF
.	many	13	TRBV10-2	TRBJ1-1	TGCGCCACGCAGGAGCCCGTAAACACTGAAGCTTTCTTT	CATQEPVNTEAFF
TRBD2	.	16	TRBV7-6	TRBJ2-5	TGTGCCAGCAGTTCGCACCCGGGACTAGCGAAAGAGACCCAGTACTTC	CASSSHPGLAKETQYF
TRBD1	few	15	TRBV10-3	TRBJ2-2	TGTGCCATCAGAAGACAGGGTGTTAGGACCGGGGAGCTGTTTTTT	CAIRRQGVRTGELFF
.	many	18	TRBV11-2	TRBJ2-7	TGTGCCAGCAGCTCGACCATGCTGTCCGAGGCCTTCTCCTACGAGCAGTACTTC	CASSSTMLSEAFSYEQYF
.	.	13	TRBV18	TRBJ2-1	TGTGCCAGCTCACCACCGACTCAGAAAGAGCAGTTCTTC	CASSPPTQKEQFF
.	many	15	TRBV5-1	TRBJ2-5	TGCGCCAGCAGCTTGGTGGGGTCCTACCAAGAGACCCAGTACTTC	CASSLVGSYQETQYF
.	.	14	TRBV6-2/TRBV6-3	TRBJ1-6	TGTGCCAGCAGTTACTCGTTGGGGCTTTCACCCCTCCACTTT	CASSYSLGLSPLHF
TRBD2	many	14	TRBV29-1	TRBJ2-1	TGCAGCGTTGCCCCAGCGGGAGGGCCCGATGAGCAGTTCTTC	CSVAPAGGPDEQFF
.	many	13	TRBV3-1	TRBJ1-1	TGTGCCAGCAGGAAAGGCGGGGACACTGAAGCTTTCTTT	CASRKGGDTEAFF
.	.	15	TRBV18	TRBJ2-5	TGTGCCAGCTCACCACCGAGGCCCACGTTGGAGACCCAGTACTTC	CASSPPRPTLETQYF
TRBD2	few	15	TRBV5-1	TRBJ2-3	TGCGCCAGCAGCTTGGCGGATGGCGGGAGAGATACGCAGTATTTT	CASSLADGGRDTQYF
.	many	12	TRBV20-1	TRBJ1-1	TGCAGTGCTAGGGGCGGGGACACTGAAGCTTTCTTT	CSARGGDTEAFF
TRBD2	few	16	TRBV5-1	TRBJ2-1	TGCGCCAGCAGCCTTACCGGGACTAGCGGAAACAATGAGCAGTTCTTC	CASSLTGTSGNNEQFF
.	few	12	TRBV30	TRBJ1-6	TGTGCCTGGAAAGTGATTAATTCACCCCTCCACTTT	CAWKVINSPLHF
TRBD2	few	14	TRBV6-5	TRBJ2-2	TGTGCCAGCAGTTATAGCGGGGCTCCCGGGGAGCTGTTTTTT	CASSYSGAPGELFF
TRBD1	many	16	TRBV3-1	TRBJ1-2	TGTGCCAGCAGCCAAGATCGAGGACAGGGGACCTATGGCTACACCTTC	CASSQDRGQGTYGYTF
TRBD2	.	15	TRBV19	TRBJ2-2	TGTGCCAGTAGTGCCGTAGCGGGAGTTCCCGGGGAGCTGTTTTTT	CASSAVAGVPGELFF
.	many	15	TRBV5-1	TRBJ2-7	TGCGCCAGCAGCTTGGGGGGCCAGGGGACTTACGAGCAGTACTTC	CASSLGGQGTYEQYF
TRBD2	.	17	TRBV4-2	TRBJ2-1	TGTGCCAGCAGCCAAGATGGTTCTAGCGGGAGGGTGAATGAGCAGTTCTTC	CASSQDGSSGRVNEQFF
.	.	13	TRBV3-1	TRBJ1-1	TGTGCCAGCAGCCAAGATAGGGGCAGGAGACCTTTCTTT	CASSQDRGRRPFF
TRBD1	many	13	TRBV12-3/TRBV12-4	TRBJ2-3	TGTGCCTCAACGGGACAGGGGTCAGATACGCAGTATTTT	CASTGQGSDTQYF
.	few	13	TRBV7-9	TRBJ1-2	TGTGCCAGCAGCTTTTCCGGAGACTATGGCTACACCTTC	CASSFSGDYGYTF
.	.	13	TRBV5-1	TRBJ1-4	TGCGCCAGCAGATCATCAACTAATGAAAAACTGTTTTTT	CASRSSTNEKLFF
.	many	13	TRBV30	TRBJ1-1	TGTGCCTGGAGTGTAGGGAGAGACACTGAAGCTTTCTTT	CAWSVGRDTEAFF
.	many	16	TRBV27	TRBJ2-7	TGTGCCAGCAGTTTATCGCGGCAGGGGGGTTCCTACGAGCAGTACTTC	CASSLSRQGGSYEQYF
.	many	15	TRBV7-9	TRBJ1-1	TGTGCCAGCAGCTTAGGCAGTCCTCCGAACACTGAAGCTTTCTTT	CASSLGSPPNTEAFF